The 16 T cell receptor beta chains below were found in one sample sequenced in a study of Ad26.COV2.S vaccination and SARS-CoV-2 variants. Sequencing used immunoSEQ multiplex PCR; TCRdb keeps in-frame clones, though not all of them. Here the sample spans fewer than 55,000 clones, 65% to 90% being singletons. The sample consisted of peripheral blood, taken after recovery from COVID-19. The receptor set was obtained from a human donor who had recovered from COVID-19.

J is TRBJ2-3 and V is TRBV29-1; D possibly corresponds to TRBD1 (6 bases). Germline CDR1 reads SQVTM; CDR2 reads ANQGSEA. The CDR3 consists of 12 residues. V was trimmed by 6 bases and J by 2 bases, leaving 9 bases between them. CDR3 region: CSVGDNTDTQYF. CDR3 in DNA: TGCAGCGTGGGGGACAACACAGATACGCAGTATTTT.

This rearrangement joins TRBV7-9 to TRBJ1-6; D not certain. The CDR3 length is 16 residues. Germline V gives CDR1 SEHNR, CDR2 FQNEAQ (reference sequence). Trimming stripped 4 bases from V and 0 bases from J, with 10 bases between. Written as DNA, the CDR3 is TGTGCCAGCAGCTCTTCCCTGAGCTCCTATAATTCACCCCTCCACTTT. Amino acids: CASSSSLSSYNSPLHF.

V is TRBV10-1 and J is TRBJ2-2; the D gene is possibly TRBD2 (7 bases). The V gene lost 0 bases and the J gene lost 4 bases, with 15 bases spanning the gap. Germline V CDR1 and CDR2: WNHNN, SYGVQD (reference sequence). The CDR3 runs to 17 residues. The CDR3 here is CASSESTRGAITGELFF. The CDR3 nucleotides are TGCGCCAGCAGTGAGTCGACTCGGGGGGCTATCACCGGGGAGCTGTTTTTT.

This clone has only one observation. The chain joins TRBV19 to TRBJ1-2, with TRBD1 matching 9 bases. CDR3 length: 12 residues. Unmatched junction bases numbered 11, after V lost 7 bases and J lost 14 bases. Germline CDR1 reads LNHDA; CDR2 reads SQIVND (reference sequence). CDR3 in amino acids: CASIGGQGGGTF. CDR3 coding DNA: TGTGCCAGTATTGGGGGACAGGGCGGAGGTACCTTC.

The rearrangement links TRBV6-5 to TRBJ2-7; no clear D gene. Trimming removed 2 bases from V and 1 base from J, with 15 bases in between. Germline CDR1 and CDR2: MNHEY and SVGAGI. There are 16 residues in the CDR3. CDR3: CASSYPAAVGSYEQYV. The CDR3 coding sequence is TGTGCCAGCAGTTACCCCGCGGCGGTGGGGTCCTACGAGCAGTACGTC.

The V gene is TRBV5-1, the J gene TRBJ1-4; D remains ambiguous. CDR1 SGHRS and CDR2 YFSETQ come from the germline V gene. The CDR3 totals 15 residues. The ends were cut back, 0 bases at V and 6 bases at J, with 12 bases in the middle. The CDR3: CASSLAGRRDEKLFF. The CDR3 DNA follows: TGCGCCAGCAGCTTGGCGGGCAGGCGGGATGAAAAACTGTTTTTT.

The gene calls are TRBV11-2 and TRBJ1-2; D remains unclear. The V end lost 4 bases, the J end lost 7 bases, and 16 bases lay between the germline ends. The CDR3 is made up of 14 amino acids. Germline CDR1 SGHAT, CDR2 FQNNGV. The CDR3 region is CASSSVRVPRGYTF. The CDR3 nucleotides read TGTGCCAGCAGCTCCGTACGGGTGCCTCGTGGCTACACCTTC.

CDR3 protein: CATSELAGRQFF. DNA for the CDR3: TGTGCCACCAGTGAGTTAGCGGGAAGGCAGTTCTTC. The rearrangement links TRBV24-1 to TRBJ2-1; 8 nucleotides line up with TRBD2. The CDR3 sequence is 12 residues long. Germline lookup yields CDR1 KGHDR and CDR2 SFDVKD. Germline trimming cut 4 bases from V and 12 bases from J; bases unmatched to any gene: 4.

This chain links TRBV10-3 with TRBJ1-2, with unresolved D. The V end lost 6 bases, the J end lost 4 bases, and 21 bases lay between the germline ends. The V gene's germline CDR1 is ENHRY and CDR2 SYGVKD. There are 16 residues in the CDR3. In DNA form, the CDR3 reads TGTGCCATCAGGGACTCGAACACCATAGTGTCCTATGGCTACACCTTC. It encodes CAIRDSNTIVSYGYTF.

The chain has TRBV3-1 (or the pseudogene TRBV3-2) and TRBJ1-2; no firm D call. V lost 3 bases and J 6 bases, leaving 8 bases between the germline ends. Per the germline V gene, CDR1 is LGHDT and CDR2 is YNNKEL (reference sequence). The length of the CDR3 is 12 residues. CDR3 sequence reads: CASSQGENGYTF. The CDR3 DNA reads TGTGCCAGCAGCCAGGGAGAGAATGGCTACACCTTC.

The CDR3 DNA is TGTGCTAGTGGTCCGGGACGGCTTTACTCTGGAAACACCATATATTTT. This sequence encodes CASGPGRLYSGNTIYF. This sequence joins TRBV12-5 and TRBJ1-3; perhaps TRBD1 as D (5 bases). The CDR3 contains 16 residues. From germline, CDR1 is LGHNT and CDR2 FRNRAP. The V end lost 5 bases, the J end lost 0 bases, and 14 bases lay between the germline ends.

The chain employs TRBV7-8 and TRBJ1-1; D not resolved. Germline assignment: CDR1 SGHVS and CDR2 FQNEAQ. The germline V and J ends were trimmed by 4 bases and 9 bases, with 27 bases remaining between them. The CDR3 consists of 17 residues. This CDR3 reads CASSSPPSPVSGRKAFF. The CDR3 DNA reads TGTGCCAGCAGCTCCCCACCCTCCCCAGTCAGCGGCCGAAAAGCTTTCTTT.

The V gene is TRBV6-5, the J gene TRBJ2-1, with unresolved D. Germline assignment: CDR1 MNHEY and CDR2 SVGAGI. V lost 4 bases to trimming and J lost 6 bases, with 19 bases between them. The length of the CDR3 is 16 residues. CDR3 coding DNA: TGTGCCAGCAGTTCCCCTCACAAGGCGAAGGGCAATGAGCAGTTCTTC. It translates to CASSSPHKAKGNEQFF.

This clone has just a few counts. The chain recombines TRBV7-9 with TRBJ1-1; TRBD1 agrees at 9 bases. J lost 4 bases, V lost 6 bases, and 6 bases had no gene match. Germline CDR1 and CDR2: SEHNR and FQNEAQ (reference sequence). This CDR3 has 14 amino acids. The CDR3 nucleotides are TGTGCCAGCAGGTCAGACAGGGGGGGCACTGAAGCTTTCTTT. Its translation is CASRSDRGGTEAFF.

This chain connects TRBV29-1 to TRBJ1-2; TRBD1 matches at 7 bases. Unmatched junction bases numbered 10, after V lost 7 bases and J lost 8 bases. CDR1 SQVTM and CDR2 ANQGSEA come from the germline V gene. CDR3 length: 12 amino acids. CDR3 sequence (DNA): TGCAGCGCCGGAGAGGGGGCTGGCGGCTACACCTTC. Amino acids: CSAGEGAGGYTF.

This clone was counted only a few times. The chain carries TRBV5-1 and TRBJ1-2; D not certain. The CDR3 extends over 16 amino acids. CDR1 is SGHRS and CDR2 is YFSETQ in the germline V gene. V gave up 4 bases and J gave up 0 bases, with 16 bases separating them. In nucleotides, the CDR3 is TGCGCCAGCAGCCCCGACGGAACCTCGGCTAACTATGGCTACACCTTC. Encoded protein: CASSPDGTSANYGYTF. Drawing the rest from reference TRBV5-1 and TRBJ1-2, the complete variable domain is KAGVTQTPRYLIKTRGQQVTLSCSPISGHRSVSWYQQTPGQGLQFLFEYFSETQRNKGNFPGRFSGRQFSNSRSEMNVSTLELGDSALYLCASSPDGTSANYGYTFGSGTRLTVV.